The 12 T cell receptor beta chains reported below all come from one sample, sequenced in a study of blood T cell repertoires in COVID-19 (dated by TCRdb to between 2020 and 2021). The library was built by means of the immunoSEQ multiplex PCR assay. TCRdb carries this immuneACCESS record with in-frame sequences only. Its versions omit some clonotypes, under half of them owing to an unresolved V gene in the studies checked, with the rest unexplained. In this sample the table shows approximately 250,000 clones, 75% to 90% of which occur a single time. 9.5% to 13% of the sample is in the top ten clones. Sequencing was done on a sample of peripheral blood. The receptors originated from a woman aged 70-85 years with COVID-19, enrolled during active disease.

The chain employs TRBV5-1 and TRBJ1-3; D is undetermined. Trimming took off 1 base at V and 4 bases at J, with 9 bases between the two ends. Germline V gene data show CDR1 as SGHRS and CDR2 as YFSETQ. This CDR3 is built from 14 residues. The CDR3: CASSLTLLGNTIYF. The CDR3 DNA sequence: TGCGCCAGCAGCTTGACGCTATTAGGAAACACCATATATTTT.

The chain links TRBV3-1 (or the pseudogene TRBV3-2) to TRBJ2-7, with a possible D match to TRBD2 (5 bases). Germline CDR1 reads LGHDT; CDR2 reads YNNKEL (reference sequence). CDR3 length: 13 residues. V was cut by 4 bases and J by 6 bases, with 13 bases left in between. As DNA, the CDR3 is TGTGCCAGCAGCCTAAATTCGGGGTTCGAGCAGTACTTC. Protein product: CASSLNSGFEQYF.

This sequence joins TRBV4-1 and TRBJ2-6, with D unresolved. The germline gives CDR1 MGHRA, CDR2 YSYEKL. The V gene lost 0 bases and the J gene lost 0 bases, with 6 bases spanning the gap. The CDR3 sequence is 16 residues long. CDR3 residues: CASSQDHNSGANVLTF. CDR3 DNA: TGCGCCAGCAGCCAAGATCACAACTCTGGGGCCAACGTCCTGACTTTC.

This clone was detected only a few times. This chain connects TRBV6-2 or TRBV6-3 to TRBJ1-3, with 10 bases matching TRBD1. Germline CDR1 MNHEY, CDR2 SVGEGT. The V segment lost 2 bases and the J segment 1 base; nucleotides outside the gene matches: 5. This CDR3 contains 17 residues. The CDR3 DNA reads TGTGCCAGCAGTTACGCCGGGACAGGGGCTTCTGGAAACACCATATATTTT. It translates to CASSYAGTGASGNTIYF.

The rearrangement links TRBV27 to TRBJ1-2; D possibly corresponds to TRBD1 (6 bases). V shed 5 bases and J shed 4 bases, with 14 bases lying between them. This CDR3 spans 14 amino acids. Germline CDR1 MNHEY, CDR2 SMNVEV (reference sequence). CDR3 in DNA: TGTGCCAGCAGTGACAGGTTAGCTAGCTATGGCTACACCTTC. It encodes CASSDRLASYGYTF.

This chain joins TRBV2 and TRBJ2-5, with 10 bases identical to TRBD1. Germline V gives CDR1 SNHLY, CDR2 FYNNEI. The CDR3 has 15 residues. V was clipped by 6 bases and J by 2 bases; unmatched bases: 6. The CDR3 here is CASSKDRGAQETQYF. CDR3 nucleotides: TGTGCCAGCAGCAAGGACAGGGGGGCACAAGAGACCCAGTACTTC.

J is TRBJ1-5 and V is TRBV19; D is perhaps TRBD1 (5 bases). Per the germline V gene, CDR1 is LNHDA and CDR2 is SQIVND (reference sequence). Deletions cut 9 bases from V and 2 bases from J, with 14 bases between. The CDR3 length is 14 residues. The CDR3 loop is CASRAPQGNQPQHF. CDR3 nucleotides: TGTGCCAGCAGGGCGCCCCAGGGCAATCAGCCCCAGCATTTT.

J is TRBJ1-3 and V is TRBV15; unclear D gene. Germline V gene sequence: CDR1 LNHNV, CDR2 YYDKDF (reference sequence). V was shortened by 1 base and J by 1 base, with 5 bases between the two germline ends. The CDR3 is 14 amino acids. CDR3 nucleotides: TGTGCCACCAGCAGAGCCAGATCTGGAAACACCATATATTTT. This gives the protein CATSRARSGNTIYF.

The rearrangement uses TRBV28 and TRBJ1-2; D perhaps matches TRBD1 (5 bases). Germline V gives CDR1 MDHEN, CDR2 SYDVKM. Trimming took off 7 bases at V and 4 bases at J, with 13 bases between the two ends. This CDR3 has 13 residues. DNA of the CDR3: TGTGCCAGCACCCTTGGGGGGGGCTATGGCTACACCTTC. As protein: CASTLGGGYGYTF.

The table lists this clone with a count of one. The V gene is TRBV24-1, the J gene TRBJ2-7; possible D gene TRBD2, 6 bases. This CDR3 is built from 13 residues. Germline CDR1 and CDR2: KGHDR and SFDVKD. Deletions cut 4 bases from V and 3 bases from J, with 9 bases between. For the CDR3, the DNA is TGTGCCACCAGTGAGACGGGACTCTACGAGCAGTACTTC. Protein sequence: CATSETGLYEQYF.

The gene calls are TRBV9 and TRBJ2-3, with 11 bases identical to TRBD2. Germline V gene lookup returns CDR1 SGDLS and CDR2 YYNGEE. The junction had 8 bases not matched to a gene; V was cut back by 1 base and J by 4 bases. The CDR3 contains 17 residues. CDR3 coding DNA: TGTGCCAGCAGCGTAACTAGCGGGAGTACGGGCTCAGATACGCAGTATTTT. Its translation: CASSVTSGSTGSDTQYF.

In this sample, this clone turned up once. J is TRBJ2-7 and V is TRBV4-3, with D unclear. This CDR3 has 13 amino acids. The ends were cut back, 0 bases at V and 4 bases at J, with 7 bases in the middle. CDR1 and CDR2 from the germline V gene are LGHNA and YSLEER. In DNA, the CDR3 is TGCGCCAGCAGCCAAGACAGATCATACGAGCAGTACTTC. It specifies CASSQDRSYEQYF.